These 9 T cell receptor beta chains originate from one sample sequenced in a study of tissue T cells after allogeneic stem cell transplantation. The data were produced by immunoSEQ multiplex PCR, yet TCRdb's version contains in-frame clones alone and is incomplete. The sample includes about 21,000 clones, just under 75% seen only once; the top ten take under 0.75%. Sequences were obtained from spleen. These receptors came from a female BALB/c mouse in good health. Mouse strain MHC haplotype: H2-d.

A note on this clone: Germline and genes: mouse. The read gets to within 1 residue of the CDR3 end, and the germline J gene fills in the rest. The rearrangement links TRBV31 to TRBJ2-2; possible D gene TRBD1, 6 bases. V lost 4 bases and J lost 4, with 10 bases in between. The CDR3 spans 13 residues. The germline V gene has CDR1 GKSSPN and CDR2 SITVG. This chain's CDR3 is CAWIQGPTGQLYF. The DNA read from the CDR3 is TGTGCCTGGATCCAGGGGCCCACCGGGCAGCTCTAC.

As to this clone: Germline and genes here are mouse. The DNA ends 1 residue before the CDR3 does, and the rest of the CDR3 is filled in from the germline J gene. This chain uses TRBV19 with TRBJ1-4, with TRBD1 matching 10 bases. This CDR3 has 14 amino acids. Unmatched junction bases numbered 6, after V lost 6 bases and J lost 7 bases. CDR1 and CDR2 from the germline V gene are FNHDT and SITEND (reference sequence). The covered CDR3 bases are TGTGCCAGCACCGGGACAGGGGTTCCCGAAAGATTATTT. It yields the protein CASTGTGVPERLF. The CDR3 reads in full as CASTGTGVPERLFF. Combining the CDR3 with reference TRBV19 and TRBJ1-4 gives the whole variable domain GGIITQTPKFLIGQEGQKLTLKCQQNFNHDTMYWYRQDSGKGLRLIYYSITENDLQKGDLSEGYDASREKKSSFSLTVTSAQKNEMAVFLCASTGTGVPERLFFGHGTKLSVL.

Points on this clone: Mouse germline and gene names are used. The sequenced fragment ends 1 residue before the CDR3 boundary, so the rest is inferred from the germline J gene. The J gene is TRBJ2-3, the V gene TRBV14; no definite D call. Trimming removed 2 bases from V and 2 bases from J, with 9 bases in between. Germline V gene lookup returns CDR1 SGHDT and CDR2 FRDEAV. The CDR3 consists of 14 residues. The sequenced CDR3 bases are TGTGCCAGCAGTTTGGGCGGGGTTGCAGAAACGCTGTAT. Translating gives CASSLGGVAETLY. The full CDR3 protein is CASSLGGVAETLYF.

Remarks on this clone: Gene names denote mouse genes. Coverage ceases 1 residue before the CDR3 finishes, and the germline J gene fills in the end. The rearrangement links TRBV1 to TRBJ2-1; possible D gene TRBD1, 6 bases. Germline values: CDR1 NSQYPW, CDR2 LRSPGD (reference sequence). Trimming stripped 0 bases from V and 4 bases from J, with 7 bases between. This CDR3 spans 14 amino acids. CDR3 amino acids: CTCSADRGYAEQFF. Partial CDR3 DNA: TGCACCTGCAGTGCAGACAGGGGATATGCTGAGCAGTTC.

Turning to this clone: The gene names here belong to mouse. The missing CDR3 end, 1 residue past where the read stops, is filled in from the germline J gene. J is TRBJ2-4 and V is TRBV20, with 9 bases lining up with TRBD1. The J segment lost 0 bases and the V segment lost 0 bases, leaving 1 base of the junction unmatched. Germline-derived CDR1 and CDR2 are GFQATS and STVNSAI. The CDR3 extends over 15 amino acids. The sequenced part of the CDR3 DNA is TGTGGTGCTAGGGAACAGGGGGCTAGTCAAAACACCTTGTAC. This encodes CGAREQGASQNTLY. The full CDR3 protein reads CGAREQGASQNTLYF.

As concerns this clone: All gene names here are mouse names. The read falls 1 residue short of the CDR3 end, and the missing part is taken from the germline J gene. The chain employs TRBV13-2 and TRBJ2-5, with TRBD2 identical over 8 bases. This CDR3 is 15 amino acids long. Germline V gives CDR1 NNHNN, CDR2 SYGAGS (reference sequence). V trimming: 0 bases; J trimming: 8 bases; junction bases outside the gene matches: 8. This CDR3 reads CASGDAGGARGTQYF. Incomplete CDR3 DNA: TGTGCCAGCGGTGATGCCGGGGGGGCGCGGGGCACCCAGTAC.

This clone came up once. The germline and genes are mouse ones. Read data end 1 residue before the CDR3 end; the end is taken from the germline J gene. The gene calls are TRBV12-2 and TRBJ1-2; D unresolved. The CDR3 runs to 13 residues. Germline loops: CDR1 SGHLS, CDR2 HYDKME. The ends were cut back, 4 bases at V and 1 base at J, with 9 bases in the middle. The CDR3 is CASSLGENSDYTF. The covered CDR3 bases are TGTGCCAGCTCCCTGGGAGAAAACTCCGACTACACC.

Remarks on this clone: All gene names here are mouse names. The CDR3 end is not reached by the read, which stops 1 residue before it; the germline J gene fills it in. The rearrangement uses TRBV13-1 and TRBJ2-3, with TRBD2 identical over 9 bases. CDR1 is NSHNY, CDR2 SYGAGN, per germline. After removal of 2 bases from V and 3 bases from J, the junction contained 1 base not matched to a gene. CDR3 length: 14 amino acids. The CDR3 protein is CASSEDWGAETLYF. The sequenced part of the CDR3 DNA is TGTGCCAGCAGTGAAGACTGGGGGGCAGAAACGCTGTAT.

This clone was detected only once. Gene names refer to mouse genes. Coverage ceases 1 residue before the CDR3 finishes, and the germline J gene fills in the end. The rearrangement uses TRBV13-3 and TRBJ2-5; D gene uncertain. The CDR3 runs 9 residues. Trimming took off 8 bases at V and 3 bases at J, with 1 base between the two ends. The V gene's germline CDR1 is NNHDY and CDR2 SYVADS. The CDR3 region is CASQDTQYF. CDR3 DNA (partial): TGTGCCAGTCAAGACACCCAGTAC. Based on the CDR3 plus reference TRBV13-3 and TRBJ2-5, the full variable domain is EAAVTQSPRSKVAVTGGKVTLSCHQTNNHDYMYWYRQDTGHGLRLIHYSYVADSTEKGDIPDGYKASRPSQENFSLILELASLSQTAVYFCASQDTQYFGPGTRLLVL.